This is a list of T cell receptor beta chains from one sample in a study of control samples from healthy donors and cancer patients. Generated by immunoSEQ multiplex PCR, the TCRdb table keeps only in-frame clones and is missing some. The table includes 120,000 to 150,000 clones, more than 90% detected once. Specimen: blood. Receptors originate from a young man in good health. The CDR3 runs from the conserved cysteine through the conserved F or W. D genes are given only for firm matches. Clone size is stated in some rows and not others, as once, few, many or a class when expanded.

size	D	J	V	DNA	CDR3
-	TRBD1	TRBJ2-5	TRBV18	TGTGCCAGCCACCGGGACAGGGAAGAGACCCAGTACTTC	CASHRDREETQYF
-	TRBD2	TRBJ2-1	TRBV10-3	TGTGCCATCAGCCAACTAGCGGGGGTTGAGCAGTTCTTC	CAISQLAGVEQFF
-	-	TRBJ1-1	TRBV6-5	TGTGCCAGCAGGCCGGGACAAATGAACACTGAAGCTTTCTTT	CASRPGQMNTEAFF
-	-	TRBJ2-1	TRBV14	TGTGCCAGCGCTGGGGCCAATGAGCAGTTCTTC	CASAGANEQFF
-	-	TRBJ1-2	TRBV5-1	TGCGCCAGCAGCCCCCGGGCGGAGTATGGCTACACCTTC	CASSPRAEYGYTF
-	TRBD2	TRBJ2-1	TRBV19	TGTGCCAGTAGTATGGTCGGGGGGGCCGTCAATGAGCAGTTCTTC	CASSMVGGAVNEQFF
few	-	TRBJ1-6	TRBV30	TGTGCCTGGAGTAGGGCCAGTCTCTCCTATAATTCACCCCTCCACTTT	CAWSRASLSYNSPLHF
-	-	TRBJ1-1	TRBV4-1	TGCGCCAGCAGCCAAGCGGGTATCATGAACACTGAAGCTTTCTTT	CASSQAGIMNTEAFF
-	-	TRBJ1-1	TRBV27	TGTGCCAGCAGTTTAAATTTCGTGGCGATCGAAGCTTTCTTT	CASSLNFVAIEAFF
-	-	TRBJ2-5	TRBV15	TGTGCCACCAGCAGACCGCGGACTGACCAAGAGACCCAGTACTTC	CATSRPRTDQETQYF
-	-	TRBJ1-4	TRBV28	TGTGCCAGCAGTTTGGGTACCGGGGGGAATGAAAAACTGTTTTTT	CASSLGTGGNEKLFF
-	-	TRBJ1-3	TRBV9	TGTGCCAGCAGCGTAAGGGGAGGGAACTCTGGAAACACCATATATTTT	CASSVRGGNSGNTIYF
-	TRBD2	TRBJ2-3	TRBV7-9	TGTGCCAGCAGCTTAGCTCCGGGACTAAGCACAGATACGCAGTATTTT	CASSLAPGLSTDTQYF
-	-	TRBJ1-1	TRBV5-1	TGCGCCAGCAGTCCGGGCCTGAACACTGAAGCTTTCTTT	CASSPGLNTEAFF
-	TRBD1	TRBJ1-2	TRBV5-1	TGCGCCAGCAGCCGGGACAGGGAATCTGACTATGGCTACACCTTC	CASSRDRESDYGYTF
-	-	TRBJ2-7	TRBV27	TGTGCCAGCAGTTTAACAGGGTCCGAGCAGTACTTC	CASSLTGSEQYF
-	TRBD2	TRBJ2-3	TRBV13	TGTGCCAGCAGCTTATTTTCTAGCGGGGCAGATACGCAGTATTTT	CASSLFSSGADTQYF
few	TRBD1	TRBJ1-1	TRBV5-1	TGCGCCAGCAGCGCGGGACAGCCGAACACTGAAGCTTTCTTT	CASSAGQPNTEAFF